A single T cell receptor beta chain is shown here with its context. The data were taken from a study of blood T cell repertoires in COVID-19. Study-level information: The United States, Italy and Spain were the sources of the acute and convalescent COVID-19 samples. T cells, B-cell-depleted T cells, or PBMCs provided the cDNA or gDNA that served as material.

Authors' data handling: Cell counts per sample came from amplifying reference gene primers. Produced via immunoSEQ multiplex PCR; TCRdb's table is partial and in-frame only. That table supplies the V and J calls and clone size; D and trimming were determined from the DNA. The profile shows 120,000 to 150,000 clones, roughly three quarters of them singletons. This TCR was sampled from a man aged 50-60 years with active or convalescent COVID-19. Specimen: peripheral blood.

CDR3 sequence reads: CASSPGQLLATNEKLFF. CDR3 nucleotides: TGTGCCAGCAGCCCCGGACAGTTACTTGCAACTAATGAAAAACTGTTTTTT. This rearrangement joins TRBV27 to TRBJ1-4; TRBD1 is a possible D gene (6 bases). CDR1 and CDR2 from the germline V gene are MNHEY and SMNVEV (reference sequence). The CDR3 extends over 17 amino acids. V dropped 6 bases and J dropped 0 bases, with 17 bases sitting between them.